This T cell receptor beta chain derives from a study of blood T cell repertoires in COVID-19. In the study overall: Collection of acute and convalescent COVID-19 samples took place in the United States, Italy and Spain. T cells, B-cell-depleted T cells, or PBMCs provided the cDNA or gDNA that served as material.

Authors' data handling: Estimated nucleated cell counts came from reference gene primer amplification. Clones were read by immunoSEQ multiplex PCR, and TCRdb kept only the in-frame ones, dropping some. V and J calls and clone size are those listed in that table; D and trimming were worked out from the DNA. The sample yields more than 40,000 clones, roughly nine tenths seen once. Deletions cut 6 bases from V and 2 bases from J, with 10 bases between. Germline values: CDR1 WNHNN, CDR2 SYGVQD (reference sequence). The CDR3 extends over 14 amino acids. The clonotype comes from a man between 60 and 75 years old with active or convalescent COVID-19. The J gene is TRBJ2-2, the V gene TRBV10-1; D remains unclear. Material for sequencing was peripheral blood. CDR3: CASRYARNTGELFF. In DNA form, the CDR3 reads TGCGCCAGCAGATACGCGCGAAACACCGGGGAGCTGTTTTTT.